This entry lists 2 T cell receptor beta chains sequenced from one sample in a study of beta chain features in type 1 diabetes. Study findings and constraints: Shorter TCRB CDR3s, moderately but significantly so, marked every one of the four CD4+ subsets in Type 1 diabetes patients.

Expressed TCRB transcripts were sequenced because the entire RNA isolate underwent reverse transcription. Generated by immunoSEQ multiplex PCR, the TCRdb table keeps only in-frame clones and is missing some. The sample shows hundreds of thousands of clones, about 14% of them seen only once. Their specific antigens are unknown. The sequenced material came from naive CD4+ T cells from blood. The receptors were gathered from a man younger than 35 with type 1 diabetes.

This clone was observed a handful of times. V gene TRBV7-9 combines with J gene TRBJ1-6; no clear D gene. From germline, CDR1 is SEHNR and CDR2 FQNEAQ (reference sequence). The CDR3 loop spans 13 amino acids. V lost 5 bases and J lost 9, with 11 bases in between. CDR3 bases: TGTGCCAGCAGCCATCCCCCGGGTTCACCCCTCCACTTT. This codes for CASSHPPGSPLHF.

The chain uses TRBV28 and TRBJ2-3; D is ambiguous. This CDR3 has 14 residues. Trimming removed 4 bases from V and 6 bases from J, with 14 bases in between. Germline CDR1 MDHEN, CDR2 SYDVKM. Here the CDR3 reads CASSSVRAGDTQYF. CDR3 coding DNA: TGTGCCAGCAGTTCCGTTCGGGCAGGTGATACGCAGTATTTT.